The 13 T cell receptor beta chains below all came from one sample that was sequenced in a study of control samples from healthy donors and cancer patients. Sequencing was performed with immunoSEQ multiplex PCR; in TCRdb, only in-frame clones are kept and a portion is missing. The table shows 150,000 to 200,000 clones, with 85% to 90% occurring only once. The sequenced sample consisted of blood. The receptor source for this set is a woman aged 50 to 60 in good health.

The chain is built from TRBV18 and TRBJ1-4, with D possibly TRBD1 on 5 matching bases. V was shortened by 3 bases and J by 5 bases, with 16 bases between the two germline ends. Germline CDR1 KGHSH, CDR2 LQKENI. The CDR3 runs to 16 residues. The CDR3 protein is CASSPNPGRGNEKLFF. The CDR3 DNA is TGTGCCAGCTCACCTAACCCGGGACGGGGGAATGAAAAACTGTTTTTT. The complete variable domain, with remaining parts taken from reference TRBV18 and TRBJ1-4, reads NAGVMQNPRHLVRRRGQEARLRCSPMKGHSHVYWYRQLPEEGLKFMVYLQKENIIDESGMPKERFSAEFPKEGPSILRIQQVVRGDSAAYFCASSPNPGRGNEKLFFGSGTQLSVL.

The rearrangement links TRBV6-5 to TRBJ2-3, with TRBD2 as a possible D gene (6 bases). The germline gives CDR1 MNHEY, CDR2 SVGAGI. V dropped 7 bases and J dropped 6 bases, with 17 bases sitting between them. This CDR3 spans 14 amino acids. The CDR3 DNA follows: TGTGCCAGCAAGGAGGGAGAATGGACCGATACGCAGTATTTT. Translated: CASKEGEWTDTQYF.

V usage is TRBV6-2 or TRBV6-3 and J usage is TRBJ1-5; no definite D call. CDR1 is MNHEY and CDR2 is SVGEGT in the germline V gene. The CDR3 runs 13 residues. V gave up 1 base and J gave up 4 bases, with 5 bases separating them. The CDR3 nucleotides are TGTGCCAGCAGTTACTACAGTAATCAGCCCCAGCATTTT. It yields the protein CASSYYSNQPQHF.

This chain links TRBV6-1 with TRBJ1-2; D remains unclear. Trimming took 2 bases from V and 5 from J, leaving 3 bases between them. CDR1 is MNHNS, CDR2 SASEGT, per germline. The CDR3 runs 11 residues. The CDR3 sequence: CASSERYGYTF. The DNA for the CDR3 is TGTGCCAGCAGTGAACGGTATGGCTACACCTTC.

V gene TRBV27 combines with J gene TRBJ1-5; D unclear. Germline V gene lookup returns CDR1 MNHEY and CDR2 SMNVEV (reference sequence). CDR3 length equals 14 residues. Trimming took off 4 bases at V and 6 bases at J, with 13 bases between the two ends. The CDR3 DNA reads as TGTGCCAGCAGTTCAGAGGGTTCTCGTCAGCCCCAGCATTTT. This translates into CASSSEGSRQPQHF.

The chain combines TRBV5-1 with TRBJ2-7, with 8 bases that match TRBD1. This CDR3 is built from 14 residues. Germline V lookup: CDR1 SGHRS, CDR2 YFSETQ. After removal of 2 bases from V and 5 bases from J, the junction contained 6 bases not matched to a gene. The CDR3 DNA is TGCGCCAGCAGCTTACAGGGGGAAACCCACGAGCAGTACTTC. As protein: CASSLQGETHEQYF.

The V and J genes are TRBV4-2 and TRBJ1-3; D may be TRBD1 (5 bases). With 2 bases removed from V and 4 bases from J, the gap between germline ends came to 12 bases. Germline-derived CDR1 and CDR2 are LGHNA and YNFKEQ. The CDR3 has 15 amino acids. The DNA of the CDR3 is TGTGCCAGCAGCCAAATCCCAGGGAACGGAAACACCATATATTTT. This gives the protein CASSQIPGNGNTIYF.

The CDR3 nucleotides are TGTGCCAGCAGTATTGGACAGGGTAACTACGAGCAGTACTTC. This encodes CASSIGQGNYEQYF. This sequence joins TRBV27 and TRBJ2-7, with 8 bases lining up with TRBD1. The length of the CDR3 is 14 residues. V lost 5 bases to trimming and J lost 3 bases; unmatched junction nucleotides: 6. Germline-derived CDR1 and CDR2 are MNHEY and SMNVEV (reference sequence).

V usage is TRBV7-9 and J usage is TRBJ2-1, with D tentatively TRBD1 (5 bases). Germline CDR1 reads SEHNR; CDR2 reads FQNEAQ (reference sequence). V was cut by 5 bases and J by 2 bases, with 13 bases left in between. This CDR3 has 15 amino acids. The chain's CDR3 is CASSRMSGPYNEQFF. CDR3 in DNA: TGTGCCAGCAGCCGGATGTCAGGGCCCTACAATGAGCAGTTCTTC.

The rearrangement links TRBV6-5 to TRBJ1-1; TRBD1 matches at 8 bases. J gave up 7 bases and V 4 bases, and 11 bases lay outside the gene matches. CDR1 is MNHEY, CDR2 SVGAGI, per germline. This CDR3 has 15 amino acids. DNA for the CDR3: TGTGCCAGCAGTTCGCCGGGACAGGTGGTTGGTGAAGCTTTCTTT. Translated, it gives CASSSPGQVVGEAFF.

The chain recombines TRBV10-1 with TRBJ1-2, with D maybe TRBD1 (5 bases). Germline CDR1 and CDR2: WNHNN and SYGVQD (reference sequence). The V end lost 6 bases, the J end lost 5 bases, and 13 bases lay between the germline ends. This CDR3 has 13 residues. The CDR3 DNA is TGCGCCAGCAGGGGCAGGGAGGGGTATGGCTACACCTTC. Translating it yields CASRGREGYGYTF.

V and J are TRBV5-1 and TRBJ2-3, with 11 bases matching TRBD2. The CDR3 sequence is 14 residues long. The V segment lost 4 bases and the J segment 14 bases; nucleotides outside the gene matches: 12. Germline V lookup: CDR1 SGHRS, CDR2 YFSETQ. CDR3: CASSDPGTSGSGYF. The DNA for the CDR3 is TGCGCCAGCAGCGACCCCGGGACTAGCGGCTCAGGGTATTTT. Full variable domain (outside the CDR3, taken from reference TRBV5-1 and TRBJ2-3): KAGVTQTPRYLIKTRGQQVTLSCSPISGHRSVSWYQQTPGQGLQFLFEYFSETQRNKGNFPGRFSGRQFSNSRSEMNVSTLELGDSALYLCASSDPGTSGSGYFGPGTRLTVL.

The chain is built from TRBV6-2 or TRBV6-3 and TRBJ1-2; D is unresolved. Trimming left V 0 bases short and J 4 bases short, with 6 bases between. Germline V gives CDR1 MNHEY, CDR2 SVGEGT. The length of the CDR3 is 13 residues. CDR3 DNA: TGTGCCAGCAGTTACTCGGAGGGCTATGGCTACACCTTC. Its protein product is CASSYSEGYGYTF.